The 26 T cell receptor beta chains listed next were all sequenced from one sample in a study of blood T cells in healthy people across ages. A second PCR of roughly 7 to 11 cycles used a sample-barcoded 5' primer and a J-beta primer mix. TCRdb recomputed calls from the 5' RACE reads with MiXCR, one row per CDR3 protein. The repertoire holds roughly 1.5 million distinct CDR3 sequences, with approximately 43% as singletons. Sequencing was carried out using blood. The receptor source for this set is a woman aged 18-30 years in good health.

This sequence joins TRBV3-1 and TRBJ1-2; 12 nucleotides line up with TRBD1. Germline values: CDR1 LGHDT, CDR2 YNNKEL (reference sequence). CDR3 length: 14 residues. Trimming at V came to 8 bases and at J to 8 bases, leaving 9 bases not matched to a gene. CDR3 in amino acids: CASGYSGTGGGYTF. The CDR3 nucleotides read TGTGCCAGCGGTTATTCCGGGACAGGGGGCGGCTACACCTTC. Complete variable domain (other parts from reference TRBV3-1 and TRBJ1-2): DTAVSQTPKYLVTQMGNDKSIKCEQNLGHDTMYWYKQDSKKFLKIMFSYNNKELIINETVPNRFSPKSPDKAHLNLHINSLELGDSAVYFCASGYSGTGGGYTFGSGTRLTVV.

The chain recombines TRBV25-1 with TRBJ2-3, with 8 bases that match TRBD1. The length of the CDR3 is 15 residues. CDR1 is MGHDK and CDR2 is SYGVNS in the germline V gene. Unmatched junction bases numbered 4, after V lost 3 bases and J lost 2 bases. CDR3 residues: CASSDPGGVTDTQYF. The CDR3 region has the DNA TGTGCCAGCAGTGACCCAGGGGGCGTCACAGATACGCAGTATTTT. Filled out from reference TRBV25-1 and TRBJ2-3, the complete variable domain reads EADIYQTPRYLVIGTGKKITLECSQTMGHDKMYWYQQDPGMELHLIHYSYGVNSTEKGDLSSESTVSRIRTEHFPLTLESARPSHTSQYLCASSDPGGVTDTQYFGPGTRLTVL.

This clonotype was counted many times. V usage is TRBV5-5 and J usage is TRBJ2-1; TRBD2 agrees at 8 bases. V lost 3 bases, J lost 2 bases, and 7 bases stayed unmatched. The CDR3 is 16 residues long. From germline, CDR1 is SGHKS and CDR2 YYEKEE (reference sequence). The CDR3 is CASSYPGTRTYNEQFF. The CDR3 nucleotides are TGTGCCAGCAGCTATCCCGGGACTAGGACCTACAATGAGCAGTTCTTC. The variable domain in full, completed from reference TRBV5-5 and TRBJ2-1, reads DAGVTQSPTHLIKTRGQQVTLRCSPISGHKSVSWYQQVLGQGPQFIFQYYEKEERGRGNFPDRFSARQFPNYSSELNVNALLLGDSALYLCASSYPGTRTYNEQFFGPGTRLTVL.

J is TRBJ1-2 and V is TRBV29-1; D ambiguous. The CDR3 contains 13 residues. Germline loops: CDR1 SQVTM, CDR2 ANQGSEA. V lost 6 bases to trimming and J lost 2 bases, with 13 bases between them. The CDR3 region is CSVTGSMNYGYTF. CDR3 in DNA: TGCAGCGTCACGGGATCGATGAACTATGGCTACACCTTC.

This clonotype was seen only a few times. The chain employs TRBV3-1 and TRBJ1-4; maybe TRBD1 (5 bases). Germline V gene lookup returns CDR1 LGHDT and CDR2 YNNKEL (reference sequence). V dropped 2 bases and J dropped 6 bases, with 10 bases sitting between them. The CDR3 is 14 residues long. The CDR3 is CASSQYQGHEKLFF. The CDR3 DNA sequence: TGTGCCAGCAGCCAATATCAGGGTCATGAAAAACTGTTTTTT.

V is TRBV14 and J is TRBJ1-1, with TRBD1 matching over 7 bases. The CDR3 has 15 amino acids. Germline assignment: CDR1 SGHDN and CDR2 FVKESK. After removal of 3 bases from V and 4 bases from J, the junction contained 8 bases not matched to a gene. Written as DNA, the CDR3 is TGTGCCAGCAGCCACAGGGGGACGTTGAGCACTGAAGCTTTCTTT. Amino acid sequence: CASSHRGTLSTEAFF.

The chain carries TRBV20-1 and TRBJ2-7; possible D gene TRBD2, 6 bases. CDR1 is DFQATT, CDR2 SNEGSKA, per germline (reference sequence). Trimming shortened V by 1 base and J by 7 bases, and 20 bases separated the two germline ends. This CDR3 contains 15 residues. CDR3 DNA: TGCAGTGCTAGAGCTCGGGCGGGGTCCTACAATGAGCAGTACTTC. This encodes CSARARAGSYNEQYF.

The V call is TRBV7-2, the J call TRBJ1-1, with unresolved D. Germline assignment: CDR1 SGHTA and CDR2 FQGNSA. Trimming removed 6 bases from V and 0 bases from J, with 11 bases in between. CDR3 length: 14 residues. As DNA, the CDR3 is TGTGCCAGCAGAGAGGGCAGAATGAACACTGAAGCTTTCTTT. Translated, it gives CASREGRMNTEAFF.

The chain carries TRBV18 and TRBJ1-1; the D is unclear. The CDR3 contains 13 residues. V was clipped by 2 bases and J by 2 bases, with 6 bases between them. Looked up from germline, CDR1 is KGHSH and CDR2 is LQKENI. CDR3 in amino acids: CASSPAVNTEAFF. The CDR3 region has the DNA TGTGCCAGCTCACCAGCAGTTAACACTGAAGCTTTCTTT.

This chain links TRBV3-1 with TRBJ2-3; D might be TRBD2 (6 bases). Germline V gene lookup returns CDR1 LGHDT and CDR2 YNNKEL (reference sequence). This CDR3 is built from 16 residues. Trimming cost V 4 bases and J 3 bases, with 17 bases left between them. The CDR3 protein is CASSLRRGSQTDTQYF. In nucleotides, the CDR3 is TGTGCCAGCAGCCTAAGGAGGGGTTCTCAGACAGATACGCAGTATTTT.

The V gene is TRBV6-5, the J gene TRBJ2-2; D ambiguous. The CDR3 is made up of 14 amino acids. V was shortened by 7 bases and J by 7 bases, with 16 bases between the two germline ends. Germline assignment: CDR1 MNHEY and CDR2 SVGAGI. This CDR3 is CASTLDRGGGELFF. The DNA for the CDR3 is TGTGCCAGCACCTTAGACCGTGGTGGCGGGGAGCTGTTTTTT.

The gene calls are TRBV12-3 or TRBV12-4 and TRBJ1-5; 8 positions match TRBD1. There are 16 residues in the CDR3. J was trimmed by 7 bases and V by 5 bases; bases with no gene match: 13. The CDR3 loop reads CASSPTGQGKGQPQHF. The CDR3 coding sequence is TGTGCCAGCAGTCCCACTGGACAGGGAAAGGGGCAGCCCCAGCATTTT.

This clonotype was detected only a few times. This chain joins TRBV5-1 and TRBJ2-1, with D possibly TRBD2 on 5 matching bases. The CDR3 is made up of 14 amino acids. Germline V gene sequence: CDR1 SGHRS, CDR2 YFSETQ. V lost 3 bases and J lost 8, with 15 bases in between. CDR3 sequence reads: CASSWPGLIDEQFF. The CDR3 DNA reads TGCGCCAGCAGCTGGCCCGGACTTATCGATGAGCAGTTCTTC.

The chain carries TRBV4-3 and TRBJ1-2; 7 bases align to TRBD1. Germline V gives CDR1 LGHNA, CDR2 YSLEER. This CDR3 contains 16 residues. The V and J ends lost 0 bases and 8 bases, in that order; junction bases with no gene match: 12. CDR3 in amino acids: CASSQEPGGPHGGYTF. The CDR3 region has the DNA TGCGCCAGCAGCCAAGAGCCAGGGGGTCCCCACGGAGGCTACACCTTC.

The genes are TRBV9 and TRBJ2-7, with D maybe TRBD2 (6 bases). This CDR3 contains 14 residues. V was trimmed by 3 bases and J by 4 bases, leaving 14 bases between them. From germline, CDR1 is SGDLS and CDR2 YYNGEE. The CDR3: CASSASGLEYEQYF. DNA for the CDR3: TGTGCCAGCAGCGCCAGCGGGCTAGAGTACGAGCAGTACTTC.

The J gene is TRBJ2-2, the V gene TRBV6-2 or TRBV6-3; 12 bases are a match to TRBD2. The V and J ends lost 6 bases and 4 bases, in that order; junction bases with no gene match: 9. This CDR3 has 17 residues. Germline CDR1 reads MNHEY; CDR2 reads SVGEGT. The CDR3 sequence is CASSHVGLAGSTGELFF. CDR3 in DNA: TGTGCCAGCAGCCACGTCGGACTAGCGGGGAGCACCGGGGAGCTGTTTTTT.

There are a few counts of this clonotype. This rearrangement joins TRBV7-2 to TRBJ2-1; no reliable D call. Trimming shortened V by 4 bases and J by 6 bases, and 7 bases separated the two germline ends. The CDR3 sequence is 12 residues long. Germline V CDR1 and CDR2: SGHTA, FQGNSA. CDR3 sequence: CASSSALNEQFF. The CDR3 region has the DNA TGTGCCAGCAGCTCGGCTCTCAATGAGCAGTTCTTC. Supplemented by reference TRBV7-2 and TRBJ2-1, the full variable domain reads GAGVSQSPSNKVTEKGKDVELRCDPISGHTALYWYRQSLGQGLEFLIYFQGNSAPDKSGLPSDRFSAERTGGSVSTLTIQRTQQEDSAVYLCASSSALNEQFFGPGTRLTVL.

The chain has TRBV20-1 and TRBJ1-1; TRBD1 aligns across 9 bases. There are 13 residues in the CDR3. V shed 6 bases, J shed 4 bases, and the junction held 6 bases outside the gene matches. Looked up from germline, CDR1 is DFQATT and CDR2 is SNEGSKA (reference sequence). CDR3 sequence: CSANRGLVTEAFF. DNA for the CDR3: TGCAGTGCGAACAGGGGGCTAGTCACTGAAGCTTTCTTT.

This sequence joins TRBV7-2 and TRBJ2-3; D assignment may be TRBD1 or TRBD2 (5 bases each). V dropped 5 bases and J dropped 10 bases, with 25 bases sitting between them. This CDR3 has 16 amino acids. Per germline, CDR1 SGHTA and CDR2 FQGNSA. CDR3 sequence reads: CASSQRADRLRDAQYF. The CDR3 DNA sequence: TGTGCCAGCAGCCAAAGGGCCGACAGACTACGGGATGCGCAGTATTTT.

The chain's CDR3 is CASSISGVRNQPQHF. CDR3 coding DNA: TGTGCCAGTAGTATCTCAGGGGTCCGCAATCAGCCCCAGCATTTT. The chain employs TRBV19 and TRBJ1-5; a weak D match, TRBD1 (6 bases). Trimming left V 3 bases short and J 2 bases short, with 11 bases between. The CDR3 has 15 amino acids. Germline-derived CDR1 and CDR2 are LNHDA and SQIVND (reference sequence).

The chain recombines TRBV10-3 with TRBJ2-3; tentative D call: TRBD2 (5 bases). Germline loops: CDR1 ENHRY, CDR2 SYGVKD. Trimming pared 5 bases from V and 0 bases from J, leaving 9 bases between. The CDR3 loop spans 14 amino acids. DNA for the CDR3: TGTGCCATCAGTCCAGACTATAGCACAGATACGCAGTATTTT. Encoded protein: CAISPDYSTDTQYF.

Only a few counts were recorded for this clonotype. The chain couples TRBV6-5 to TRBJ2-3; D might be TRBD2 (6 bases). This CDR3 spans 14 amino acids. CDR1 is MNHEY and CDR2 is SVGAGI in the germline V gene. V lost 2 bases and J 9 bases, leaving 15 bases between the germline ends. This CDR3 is CASSYAPGGGTQYF. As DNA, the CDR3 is TGTGCCAGCAGTTACGCCCCCGGGGGTGGCACGCAGTATTTT.

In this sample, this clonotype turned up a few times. The CDR3 loop reads CASSQAMTSEYEQYF. The CDR3 DNA follows: TGCGCCAGCAGCCAAGCGATGACTAGCGAGTACGAGCAGTACTTC. V usage is TRBV4-1 and J usage is TRBJ2-7; TRBD2 matches 8 bases. With V trimmed by 1 base and J by 4 bases, 6 bases remained unmatched. The CDR3 sequence is 15 residues long. The germline V gene encodes CDR1 MGHRA and CDR2 YSYEKL.

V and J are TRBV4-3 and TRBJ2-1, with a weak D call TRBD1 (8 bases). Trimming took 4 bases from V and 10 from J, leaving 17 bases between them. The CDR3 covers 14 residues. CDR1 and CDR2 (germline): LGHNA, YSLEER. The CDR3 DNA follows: TGCGCCAGCAGCCTTTGGACAGGGAGGGACGAGCAGTTCTTC. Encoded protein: CASSLWTGRDEQFF.

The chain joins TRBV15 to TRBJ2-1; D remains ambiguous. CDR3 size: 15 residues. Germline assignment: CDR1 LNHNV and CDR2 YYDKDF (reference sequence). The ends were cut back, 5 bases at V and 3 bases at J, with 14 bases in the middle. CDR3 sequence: CATSVFSTGYNEQFF. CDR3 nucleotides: TGTGCCACCAGCGTTTTCAGTACTGGCTACAATGAGCAGTTCTTC.

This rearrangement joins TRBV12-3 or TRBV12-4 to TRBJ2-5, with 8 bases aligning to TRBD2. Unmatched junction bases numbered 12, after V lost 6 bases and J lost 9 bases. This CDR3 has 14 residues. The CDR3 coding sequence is TGTGCCAGCAGCCATACTAGCGGCCGGGGGGCCCAGTACTTC. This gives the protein CASSHTSGRGAQYF.